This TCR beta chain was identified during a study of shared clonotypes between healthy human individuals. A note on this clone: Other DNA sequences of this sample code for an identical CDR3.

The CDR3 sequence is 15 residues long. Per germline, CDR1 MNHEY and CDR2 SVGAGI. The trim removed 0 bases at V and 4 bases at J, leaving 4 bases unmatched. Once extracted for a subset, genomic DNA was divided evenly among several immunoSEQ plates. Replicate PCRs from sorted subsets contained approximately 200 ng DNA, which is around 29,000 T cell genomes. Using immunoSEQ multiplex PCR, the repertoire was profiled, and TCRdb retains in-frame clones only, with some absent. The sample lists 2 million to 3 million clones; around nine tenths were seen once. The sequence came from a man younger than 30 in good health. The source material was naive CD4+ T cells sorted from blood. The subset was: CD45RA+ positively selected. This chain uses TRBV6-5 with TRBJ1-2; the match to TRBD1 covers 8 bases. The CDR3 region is CASSYSGTGFYGYTF. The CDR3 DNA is TGTGCCAGCAGTTACTCCGGGACAGGTTTCTATGGCTACACCTTC.